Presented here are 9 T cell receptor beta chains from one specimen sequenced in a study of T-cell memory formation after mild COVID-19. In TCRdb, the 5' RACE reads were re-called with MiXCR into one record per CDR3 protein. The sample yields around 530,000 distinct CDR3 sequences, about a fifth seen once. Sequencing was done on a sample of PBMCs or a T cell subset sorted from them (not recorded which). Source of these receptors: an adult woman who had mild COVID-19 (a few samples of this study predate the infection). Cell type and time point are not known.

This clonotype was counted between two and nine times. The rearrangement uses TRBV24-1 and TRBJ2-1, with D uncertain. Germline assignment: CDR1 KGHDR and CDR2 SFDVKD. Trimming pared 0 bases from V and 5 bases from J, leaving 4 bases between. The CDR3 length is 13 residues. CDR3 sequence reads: CATSDLRNNEQFF. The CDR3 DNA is TGTGCCACCAGTGATTTGCGGAACAATGAGCAGTTCTTC.

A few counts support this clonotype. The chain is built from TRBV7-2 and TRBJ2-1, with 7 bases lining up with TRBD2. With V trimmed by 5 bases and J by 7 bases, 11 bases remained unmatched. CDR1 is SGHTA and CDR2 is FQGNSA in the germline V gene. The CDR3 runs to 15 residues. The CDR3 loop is CASSRTGGGGNEQFF. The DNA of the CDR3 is TGTGCCAGCAGCCGTACTGGCGGGGGAGGGAATGAGCAGTTCTTC.

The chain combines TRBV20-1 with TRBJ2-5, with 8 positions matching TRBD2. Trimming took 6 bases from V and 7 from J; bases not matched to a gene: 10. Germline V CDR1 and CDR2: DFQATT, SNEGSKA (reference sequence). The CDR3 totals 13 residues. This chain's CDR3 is CSAPGLEGWTQYF. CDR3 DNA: TGCAGTGCCCCGGGACTAGAGGGGTGGACCCAGTACTTC.

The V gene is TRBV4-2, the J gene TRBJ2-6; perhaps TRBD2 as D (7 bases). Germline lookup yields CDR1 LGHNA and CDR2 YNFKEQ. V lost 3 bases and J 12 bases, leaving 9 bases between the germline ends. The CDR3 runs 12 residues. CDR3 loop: CASSQGGGVLTF. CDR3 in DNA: TGTGCCAGCAGCCAGGGAGGGGGCGTCCTGACTTTC.

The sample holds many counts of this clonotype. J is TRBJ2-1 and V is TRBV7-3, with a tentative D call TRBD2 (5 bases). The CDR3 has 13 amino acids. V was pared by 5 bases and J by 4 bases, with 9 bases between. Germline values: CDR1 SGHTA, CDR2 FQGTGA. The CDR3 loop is CASSLDLYNEQFF. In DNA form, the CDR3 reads TGTGCCAGCAGCCTGGACTTATACAATGAGCAGTTCTTC.

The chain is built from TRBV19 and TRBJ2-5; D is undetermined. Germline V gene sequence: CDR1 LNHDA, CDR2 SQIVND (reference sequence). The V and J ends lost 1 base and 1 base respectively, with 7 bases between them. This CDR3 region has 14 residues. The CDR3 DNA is TGTGCCAGTAGTATAGGGGCTAGCCAAGAGACCCAGTACTTC. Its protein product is CASSIGASQETQYF.

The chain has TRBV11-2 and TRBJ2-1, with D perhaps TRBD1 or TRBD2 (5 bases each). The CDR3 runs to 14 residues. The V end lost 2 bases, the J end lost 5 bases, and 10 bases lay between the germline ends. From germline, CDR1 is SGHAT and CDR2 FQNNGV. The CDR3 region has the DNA TGTGCCAGCAGCTTATGGGACGTAGACAATGAGCAGTTCTTC. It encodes CASSLWDVDNEQFF.

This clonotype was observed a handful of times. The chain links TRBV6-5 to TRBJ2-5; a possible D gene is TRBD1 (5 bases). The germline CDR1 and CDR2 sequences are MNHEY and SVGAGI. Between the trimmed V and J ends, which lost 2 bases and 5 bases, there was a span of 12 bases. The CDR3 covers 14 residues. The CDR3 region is CASSYTRVRETQYF. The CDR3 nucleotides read TGTGCCAGCAGTTACACCAGGGTACGGGAGACCCAGTACTTC.

Here the CDR3 reads CASSLLRGVRDTQYF. The CDR3 coding sequence is TGTGCCAGCAGCTTACTCCGGGGGGTGAGAGATACGCAGTATTTT. J is TRBJ2-3 and V is TRBV11-2; TRBD2 matches 7 bases. V shed 2 bases, J shed 5 bases, and the junction held 7 bases outside the gene matches. The CDR3 covers 15 residues. Germline V lookup: CDR1 SGHAT, CDR2 FQNNGV.